This T cell receptor (beta chain) is from a study of blood T cell repertoires in COVID-19. The table came from immunoSEQ multiplex PCR; TCRdb's copy has only in-frame clones and leaves some out. The sample comprises over 10,000 clones, more than 70% of which are singletons, and less than 3.5% rests with the top ten. Trimming pared 5 bases from V and 0 bases from J, leaving 8 bases between. CDR1 is MNHEY and CDR2 is SVGAGI in the germline V gene. This CDR3 is built from 14 residues. The sample was peripheral blood. The genes are TRBV6-5 and TRBJ1-5; D gene unclear. The clonotype comes from a human donor in a cohort sampled during active COVID-19. The DNA for the CDR3 is TGTGCCAGCAGTACACGATATAGCAATCAGCCCCAGCATTTT. Its translation: CASSTRYSNQPQHF.